Each of the 3 T cell receptor beta chains below was sequenced from the same sample in a study of T cell responses to AZD1222 COVID-19 vaccine. Libraries were prepared by immunoSEQ multiplex PCR; TCRdb keeps only in-frame clonotypes and omits some of them. The table shows 150,000 to 200,000 clones, with approximately 88% occurring only once. The sample consisted of peripheral blood, taken 28 days after the second AZD1222 dose. The source of these receptors is an adult who received the AZD1222 COVID-19 vaccine.

V gene TRBV6-5 combines with J gene TRBJ1-3; maybe TRBD1 (6 bases). Germline lookup yields CDR1 MNHEY and CDR2 SVGAGI. CDR3 length: 14 amino acids. V was trimmed by 2 bases and J by 6 bases, leaving 11 bases between them. CDR3 coding DNA: TGTGCCAGCAGTTACGAAGCGGGGGCAAACACCATATATTTT. This codes for CASSYEAGANTIYF.

The chain joins TRBV7-2 to TRBJ1-3; 8 bases are a match to TRBD1. The CDR3 totals 19 residues. Germline-derived CDR1 and CDR2 are SGHTA and FQGNSA. V lost 4 bases and J lost 1; bases outside the gene matches: 15. DNA for the CDR3: TGTGCCAGCAGCTCGGGACAGGCTCGTGCTGGGCCTTCTGGAAACACCATATATTTT. Protein product: CASSSGQARAGPSGNTIYF.

The genes are TRBV18 and TRBJ1-1, with D tentatively TRBD1 (5 bases). The CDR3 is 14 residues long. In germline, CDR1 is KGHSH, CDR2 LQKENI. Trimming stripped 3 bases from V and 5 bases from J, with 13 bases between. The CDR3 region has the DNA TGTGCCAGCTCACCCTCTCAGGGAAAAACTGAAGCTTTCTTT. Protein: CASSPSQGKTEAFF.